The clone carrying this TCR beta chain was counted only a few times. Germline V CDR1 and CDR2: ENHRY, SYGVKD. CDR3 length equals 16 residues. Trimming stripped 5 bases from V and 0 bases from J, with 11 bases between. This record comes from a study of cytomegalovirus exposure and HLA in healthy donors. The PCR employed 60 Vbeta primers together with 13 Jbeta primers. Generated by immunoSEQ multiplex PCR, the TCRdb table keeps only in-frame clones and is missing some. The sample has some 110,000 clones, 78% seen once. Sequencing was done on a sample of PBMCs. This TCR came from a man aged 25 to 45 in good health and CMV-seronegative. The V and J genes are TRBV10-3 and TRBJ2-6; D is possibly TRBD1 (5 bases). The CDR3 DNA follows: TGTGCCATCAGTTCACAGGCTACCTCTGGGGCCAACGTCCTGACTTTC. Its protein product is CAISSQATSGANVLTF.